These T cell receptor beta chains were read from a single sample in a study of T-cell reconstitution after alpha-beta-depleted transplantation in children. Each CDR3 protein gets one entry after TCRdb re-called the PCR reads with MiXCR. The data show 200,000 to 300,000 distinct CDR3 sequences, over 20% seen once. The sample here was PBMCs, taken before TCRalphabeta/CD19-depleted stem cell transplant. These receptors all stem from a girl aged 2-10 years with Fanconi anemia, due to receive a stem cell transplant. The CDR3 runs from the conserved cysteine through the conserved F or W. Fields, in order: V gene, clone size, CDR3 length, J gene, D gene, CDR3 DNA, CDR3 protein. A D gene is named only where the DNA matches it firmly. Size values are once, few and many counts, or a class for expanded clones, and some rows have none.

V gene: TRBV4-2
clone size: many
CDR3 length: 17
J gene: TRBJ2-7
D gene: TRBD2
CDR3 DNA: TGTGCCAGCAGCCAAGATCTTATTCGCGGGAGTTTATACGAGCAGTACTTC
CDR3 protein: CASSQDLIRGSLYEQYF

V gene: TRBV29-1
clone size: -
CDR3 length: 20
J gene: TRBJ2-5
D gene: TRBD1
CDR3 DNA: TGCAGCGTTGAATCCGGGACAGTAAATATCGGGTGGTTATTCCAAGAGACCCAGTACTTC
CDR3 protein: CSVESGTVNIGWLFQETQYF

V gene: TRBV29-1
clone size: -
CDR3 length: 13
J gene: TRBJ1-2
D gene: TRBD1
CDR3 DNA: TGCAGCGTCACGACAGGGATCGATTCCGGCTACACCTTC
CDR3 protein: CSVTTGIDSGYTF

V gene: TRBV10-3
clone size: -
CDR3 length: 13
J gene: TRBJ1-4
D gene: TRBD1
CDR3 DNA: TGTGCCATCAGTGAGACAGGGGGCGAAAAACTGTTTTTT
CDR3 protein: CAISETGGEKLFF

V gene: TRBV20-1
clone size: many
CDR3 length: 15
J gene: TRBJ1-5
D gene: -
CDR3 DNA: TGCAGTGCCCGAGAGGGGGGAAATAGCAATCAGCCCCAGCATTTT
CDR3 protein: CSAREGGNSNQPQHF

V gene: TRBV28
clone size: -
CDR3 length: 12
J gene: TRBJ1-5
D gene: -
CDR3 DNA: TGTGCCAGCAGTTTACTAGATCAGCCCGAGCATTTT
CDR3 protein: CASSLLDQPEHF

V gene: TRBV7-2
clone size: -
CDR3 length: 16
J gene: TRBJ2-1
D gene: -
CDR3 DNA: TGTGCCATTATACTTGCCCGGGGGAGCTCCTACAATGGGCAGTTCTTC
CDR3 protein: CAIILARGSSYNGQFF

V gene: TRBV20-1
clone size: -
CDR3 length: 11
J gene: TRBJ2-7
D gene: -
CDR3 DNA: TGCAGTGCTGTGACGGGCTACGAGCAGTACTTC
CDR3 protein: CSAVTGYEQYF

V gene: TRBV3-1
clone size: few
CDR3 length: 16
J gene: TRBJ2-7
D gene: -
CDR3 DNA: TGTGCCAGCAGCCAAGAGGGGCATTGGGCATCCTACGAGCAGTACTTC
CDR3 protein: CASSQEGHWASYEQYF

V gene: TRBV27
clone size: many
CDR3 length: 13
J gene: TRBJ2-1
D gene: -
CDR3 DNA: TGTGCCAGCAGCTTTGACAGCGGCAATGAGCAGTTCTTC
CDR3 protein: CASSFDSGNEQFF

V gene: TRBV28
clone size: many
CDR3 length: 15
J gene: TRBJ2-7
D gene: TRBD2
CDR3 DNA: TGTGCCAGCAGTTGGGGACTAGCGGTCTCCTACGAGCAGTACTTC
CDR3 protein: CASSWGLAVSYEQYF

V gene: TRBV29-1
clone size: many
CDR3 length: 13
J gene: TRBJ2-5
D gene: TRBD1
CDR3 DNA: TGCAGCGTGGATAGTGACAGGGAAGAGACCCAGTACTTC
CDR3 protein: CSVDSDREETQYF

V gene: TRBV7-6
clone size: -
CDR3 length: 15
J gene: TRBJ2-3
D gene: -
CDR3 DNA: TGTGCCAGCAGCTTATTGGACCGGGAGTCAGATACGCAGTATTTT
CDR3 protein: CASSLLDRESDTQYF

V gene: TRBV20-1
clone size: -
CDR3 length: 13
J gene: TRBJ2-7
D gene: -
CDR3 DNA: TGCAGTGCCCGACGGGACACTAACTACGAGCAGTACTTC
CDR3 protein: CSARRDTNYEQYF

V gene: TRBV20-1
clone size: few
CDR3 length: 13
J gene: TRBJ1-5
D gene: -
CDR3 DNA: TGCAGTGCTAGGTTAAGGAGCAATCAGCCCCAGCATTTT
CDR3 protein: CSARLRSNQPQHF

V gene: TRBV29-1
clone size: many
CDR3 length: 13
J gene: TRBJ2-7
D gene: -
CDR3 DNA: TGCAGCGTTGAGTCTGGGTCAACCTACGAGCAGTACTTC
CDR3 protein: CSVESGSTYEQYF

V gene: TRBV12-3/TRBV12-4
clone size: many
CDR3 length: 18
J gene: TRBJ2-7
D gene: TRBD2
CDR3 DNA: TGTGCCAGCAGTCCGATCTCCGGGACTAGCGCCCGATCCTACGAGCAGTACTTC
CDR3 protein: CASSPISGTSARSYEQYF

V gene: TRBV3-1
clone size: few
CDR3 length: 15
J gene: TRBJ2-7
D gene: TRBD2
CDR3 DNA: TGTGCCAGCAGCCTGGGCGGGAGTTTCTCCTACGAGCAGTACTTC
CDR3 protein: CASSLGGSFSYEQYF

V gene: TRBV29-1
clone size: -
CDR3 length: 14
J gene: TRBJ2-7
D gene: -
CDR3 DNA: TGCAGCGTTGGGGGGGACAGTCTTACCTACGAGCAGTACTTC
CDR3 protein: CSVGGDSLTYEQYF

V gene: TRBV20-1
clone size: many
CDR3 length: 12
J gene: TRBJ1-1
D gene: -
CDR3 DNA: TGCAGTGCTAGTAGGGAGAACACTGAAGCTTTCTTT
CDR3 protein: CSASRENTEAFF

V gene: TRBV5-6
clone size: many
CDR3 length: 14
J gene: TRBJ2-3
D gene: -
CDR3 DNA: TGTGCCAGCAGGGGGGGCTTCGGAACAGATACGCAGTATTTT
CDR3 protein: CASRGGFGTDTQYF

V gene: TRBV2
clone size: many
CDR3 length: 18
J gene: TRBJ2-1
D gene: TRBD2
CDR3 DNA: TGTGCCAGCAGTGAAGCGGAGCTAGCGGGAGGGCCGTACAATGAGCAGTTCTTC
CDR3 protein: CASSEAELAGGPYNEQFF

V gene: TRBV20-1
clone size: few
CDR3 length: 14
J gene: TRBJ2-7
D gene: TRBD1
CDR3 DNA: TGCAGTGCTAGCCGGGACAGGGGGTACTACGAGCAGTACTTC
CDR3 protein: CSASRDRGYYEQYF

V gene: TRBV5-1
clone size: many
CDR3 length: 17
J gene: TRBJ2-5
D gene: -
CDR3 DNA: TGCGCCAGCAGCTTGGGCCGGGAAACTTTTAGATTGGAGACCCAGTACTTC
CDR3 protein: CASSLGRETFRLETQYF

V gene: TRBV15
clone size: many
CDR3 length: 17
J gene: TRBJ2-1
D gene: TRBD2
CDR3 DNA: TGTGCCACCAGCAGAGATATTAGGACTAGTGGGTACAATGAGCAGTTCTTC
CDR3 protein: CATSRDIRTSGYNEQFF

V gene: TRBV6-5
clone size: -
CDR3 length: 14
J gene: TRBJ2-7
D gene: -
CDR3 DNA: TGTGCCAGCAGTTACCGGACGTCTAGCTACGAGCAGTACTTC
CDR3 protein: CASSYRTSSYEQYF

V gene: TRBV29-1
clone size: -
CDR3 length: 13
J gene: TRBJ2-7
D gene: -
CDR3 DNA: TGCAGCGTTGCTGTGGGACCCTCCTACGAGCAGTACTTC
CDR3 protein: CSVAVGPSYEQYF

V gene: TRBV4-1
clone size: many
CDR3 length: 14
J gene: TRBJ2-1
D gene: -
CDR3 DNA: TGCGCCAGCAGCCATGACAGCTCCTACAATGAGCAGTTCTTC
CDR3 protein: CASSHDSSYNEQFF

V gene: TRBV28
clone size: once
CDR3 length: 11
J gene: TRBJ2-3
D gene: -
CDR3 DNA: TGTGCCAGCACCGAGAGTGATACGCAGTATTTT
CDR3 protein: CASTESDTQYF

V gene: TRBV4-2
clone size: few
CDR3 length: 13
J gene: TRBJ2-3
D gene: -
CDR3 DNA: TGTGCCAGCAGCACGCTGGTATCAGATACGCAGTATTTT
CDR3 protein: CASSTLVSDTQYF

V gene: TRBV20-1
clone size: once
CDR3 length: 11
J gene: TRBJ1-1
D gene: -
CDR3 DNA: TGCAGTGCTAGAAAAACAGTTGAAGCTTTCTTT
CDR3 protein: CSARKTVEAFF